The 18 T cell receptor beta chains in this list originate from one sample, sequenced in a study of T-cell reconstitution after alpha-beta-depleted transplantation in children. Unique molecular identifiers were built into the TCRbeta library. TCRdb used MiXCR to reprocess the PCR reads, holding one entry per CDR3 protein. The sample records some 200,000 distinct CDR3 sequences, approximately 8.4% being singletons. Source: PBMCs, mostly from graft donor cells, taken 360 days after TCRalphabeta/CD19-depleted stem cell transplant. These receptors came from a male patient aged 2 to 10 who had a stem cell transplant for acute myeloid leukemia, so the T cells may come from the graft donor.

There are a few counts of this clonotype. The rearrangement uses TRBV29-1 and TRBJ2-5; D not certain. Between the trimmed V and J ends, which lost 1 base and 4 bases, there was a span of 4 bases. The germline gives CDR1 SQVTM, CDR2 ANQGSEA. The CDR3 spans 11 residues. The CDR3 DNA is TGCAGCGTTGAAGTCGCAGAGACCCAGTACTTC. It codes for CSVEVAETQYF.

This clonotype was counted ten times or more. CDR3 nucleotides: TGCAGTGCTAGAGATAGGGTGTACACCGGGGAGCTGTTTTTT. Protein product: CSARDRVYTGELFF. The chain combines TRBV20-1 with TRBJ2-2; D not resolved. Trimming pared 0 bases from V and 3 bases from J, leaving 8 bases between. The CDR3 contains 14 residues. Germline V gene sequence: CDR1 DFQATT, CDR2 SNEGSKA (reference sequence).

This clonotype was seen a handful of times. V and J are TRBV4-1 and TRBJ2-1; D is possibly TRBD2 (6 bases). Germline V gene data show CDR1 as MGHRA and CDR2 as YSYEKL. The germline V and J ends were trimmed by 1 base and 6 bases, with 13 bases remaining between them. The CDR3 runs 15 residues. The DNA for the CDR3 is TGCGCCAGCAGCCAAGCCCTAAGGAGGGCCAATGAGCAGTTCTTC. Amino acid sequence: CASSQALRRANEQFF.

This clonotype was found many times. The chain carries TRBV24-1 and TRBJ2-3; unclear D gene. The CDR3 is 13 amino acids. The V gene's germline CDR1 is KGHDR and CDR2 SFDVKD. V was shortened by 6 bases and J by 2 bases, with 8 bases between the two germline ends. Written as DNA, the CDR3 is TGTGCCACCAGTAGACACCACACAGATACGCAGTATTTT. It specifies CATSRHHTDTQYF.

The chain uses TRBV12-3 or TRBV12-4 and TRBJ2-7; 13 bases fit TRBD2. V was clipped by 4 bases and J by 2 bases; unmatched bases: 2. The length of the CDR3 is 15 residues. CDR3 sequence reads: CASSSGTSGAYEQYV. The CDR3 nucleotides are TGTGCCAGCAGTTCCGGGACTAGCGGGGCCTACGAGCAGTACGTC.

In its sample, this clonotype was seen many times. The chain has TRBV12-3 or TRBV12-4 and TRBJ2-3; D might be TRBD2 (6 bases). The CDR3 consists of 12 residues. V was shortened by 5 bases and J by 5 bases, with 8 bases between the two germline ends. CDR3 sequence reads: CASSTGRDTQYF. In DNA form, the CDR3 reads TGTGCCAGCAGTACCGGGAGAGATACGCAGTATTTT.

This clonotype was observed at least ten times. The chain has TRBV5-1 and TRBJ2-7; D is unresolved. The CDR3 is 12 residues long. Germline CDR1 reads SGHRS; CDR2 reads YFSETQ. The V end was cut by 1 base, the J end by 7 bases, with 9 bases between. The CDR3 sequence: CASSLSDREQYF. CDR3 coding DNA: TGCGCCAGCAGCTTGAGCGATCGGGAGCAGTACTTC.

This clonotype was detected a few times. The chain couples TRBV20-1 to TRBJ2-5; 7 bases map to TRBD1. Germline CDR1 DFQATT, CDR2 SNEGSKA (reference sequence). This CDR3 has 15 amino acids. The junction had 8 bases not matched to a gene; V was cut back by 4 bases and J by 0 bases. Written as DNA, the CDR3 is TGCAGTGCTATATACAGGGGAACCTACCAAGAGACCCAGTACTTC. It encodes CSAIYRGTYQETQYF.

This clonotype is a singleton in its sample. A read error may produce the germline difference seen at one junction end. The chain uses TRBV3-1 and TRBJ2-1; the D is unclear. The CDR3 runs 17 residues. Germline CDR1 is LGHDT and CDR2 is YNNKEL (reference sequence). CDR3 DNA sequence: TGTGCCAGCACCCAAGATGGTCGCAGAAAGGGTCTCAATGAGCAGTTCTTC. Translated, it gives CASTQDGRRKGLNEQFF.

There are many counts of this clonotype. V gene TRBV12-3 or TRBV12-4 combines with J gene TRBJ2-3; D is unresolved. The CDR3 consists of 12 residues. V was clipped by 6 bases and J by 2 bases, with 6 bases between them. The DNA for the CDR3 is TGTGCCAGCAGCCCTCACACAGATACGCAGTATTTT. Protein: CASSPHTDTQYF.

This clonotype occurred many times. The CDR3: CSGTGTGGLREQFF. CDR3 bases: TGCAGCGGAACCGGGACAGGGGGCTTAAGAGAGCAGTTCTTC. This sequence joins TRBV29-1 and TRBJ2-1, with TRBD1 matching 12 bases. This CDR3 is built from 14 residues. The V gene end was trimmed by 7 bases and the J gene end by 10 bases; junction bases not matched to a gene: 11. Germline CDR1 is SQVTM and CDR2 is ANQGSEA.

Worth noting for this clonotype: Sequence at one end of the junction differs from germline and may be a read error. V usage is TRBV7-2 and J usage is TRBJ2-3, with TRBD2 matching over 12 bases. Germline V gives CDR1 SGHTA, CDR2 FQGNSA. The CDR3 length is 17 residues. CDR3 bases: TGTGCCAGCAGCTTAGTCCCACTAGCGGGGGGCACGGATACGCAGTATTTT. It translates to CASSLVPLAGGTDTQYF. Full variable domain (outside the CDR3, taken from reference TRBV7-2 and TRBJ2-3): GAGVSQSPSNKVTEKGKDVELRCDPISGHTALYWYRQSLGQGLEFLIYFQGNSAPDKSGLPSDRFSAERTGGSVSTLTIQRTQQEDSAVYLCASSLVPLAGGTDTQYFGPGTRLTVL.

This clonotype was observed a handful of times. The chain has TRBV29-1 and TRBJ2-5, with D perhaps matching TRBD1 (5 bases). The CDR3 spans 11 residues. The germline V gene has CDR1 SQVTM and CDR2 ANQGSEA. The V end lost 3 bases, the J end lost 8 bases, and 10 bases lay between the germline ends. The CDR3 loop reads CSVEEQGTQYF. In nucleotides, the CDR3 is TGCAGCGTTGAGGAGCAGGGCACCCAGTACTTC. Using reference TRBV29-1 and TRBJ2-5 for the parts outside the CDR3, the full variable domain is SAVISQKPSRDICQRGTSLTIQCQVDSQVTMMFWYRQQPGQSLTLIATANQGSEATYESGFVIDKFPISRPNLTFSTLTVSNMSPEDSSIYLCSVEEQGTQYFGPGTRLLVL.

In its sample, this clonotype was seen many times. This rearrangement joins TRBV4-2 to TRBJ2-1; possibly TRBD2 for D (5 bases). CDR1 and CDR2 from the germline V gene are LGHNA and YNFKEQ. The CDR3 covers 14 residues. V lost 0 bases and J lost 15, with 18 bases in between. In DNA form, the CDR3 reads TGTGCCAGCAGCCAAGATAGGCTAGCAGTCATCGGGTTCTTC. Its protein is CASSQDRLAVIGFF.

This clonotype has a handful of counts. CDR3 residues: CSAREGQGAWETQYF. CDR3 nucleotide sequence: TGCAGTGCTAGAGAGGGACAGGGGGCATGGGAGACCCAGTACTTC. The chain couples TRBV20-1 to TRBJ2-5; 12 bases match TRBD1. V gave up 0 bases and J gave up 5 bases; unmatched junction bases: 4. CDR1 and CDR2 from the germline V gene are DFQATT and SNEGSKA (reference sequence). The CDR3 consists of 15 residues.

This clonotype was counted many times. The genes are TRBV20-1 and TRBJ2-5; 7 bases are shared with TRBD2. The V and J ends lost 6 bases and 7 bases, in that order; junction bases with no gene match: 20. Germline V gives CDR1 DFQATT, CDR2 SNEGSKA (reference sequence). CDR3 length: 16 residues. CDR3 residues: CSAAPPLATGPGTQYF. The CDR3 nucleotides read TGCAGTGCGGCTCCCCCACTAGCGACGGGGCCGGGGACCCAGTACTTC.

This clonotype was picked up a small number of times. The CDR3 reads CASGPYGGVIYNEQFF. CDR3 nucleotide sequence: TGTGCTAGTGGTCCCTACGGCGGGGTCATCTACAATGAGCAGTTCTTC. The V gene is TRBV12-5, the J gene TRBJ2-1; tentatively, D is TRBD2 (6 bases). Germline V CDR1 and CDR2: LGHNT, FRNRAP. V lost 5 bases, J lost 3 bases, and 17 bases lay in between. The CDR3 contains 16 residues.

The J gene is TRBJ2-7, the V gene TRBV29-1; D is uncertain. Per germline, CDR1 SQVTM and CDR2 ANQGSEA. The CDR3 contains 13 residues. The germline V and J ends were trimmed by 4 bases and 3 bases, with 13 bases remaining between them. The CDR3 nucleotides are TGCAGCGTTGTGAAGGACGGTTACTACGAGCAGTACTTC. Residues: CSVVKDGYYEQYF.